This T cell receptor (beta chain) appears in the sequencing data of a study of graft-versus-host responses after intestinal transplantation. As to this clone: Its antigen is unidentified.

Profiled with immunoSEQ multiplex PCR; TCRdb holds only in-frame clones, not every one. The table lists tens of thousands of clones, 90% of them singletons, with 3.5% to 5% in the top ten. The germline gives CDR1 KGHSH, CDR2 LQKENI. This CDR3 comprises 16 residues. The V gene lost 0 bases and the J gene lost 0 bases, with 9 bases spanning the gap. Study-wide results and caveats: The highest levels of circulating GvH clones went along with early declines in HvG clones after transplant.

The clonotype was recovered from a human donor who was the organ donor for an intestinal transplant. The genes are TRBV18 and TRBJ2-1, with D hard to call. The material was unstimulated CD8+ T cells sorted from spleen or lymph node cells, obtained before transplant. The CDR3: CASSPPSPSSYNEQFF. DNA for the CDR3: TGTGCCAGCTCACCACCGAGTCCTAGCTCCTACAATGAGCAGTTCTTC. Full variable domain (remainder filled in from reference TRBV18 and TRBJ2-1): NAGVMQNPRHLVRRRGQEARLRCSPMKGHSHVYWYRQLPEEGLKFMVYLQKENIIDESGMPKERFSAEFPKEGPSILRIQQVVRGDSAAYFCASSPPSPSSYNEQFFGPGTRLTVL.